The T cell receptor beta chain described here comes from a study of shared clonotypes between healthy human individuals. Findings and caveats of the study: Enrolling few donors narrowed the genetic and exposure-history diversity that was represented.

Details on this clone: Its antigen is undetermined.

Libraries were prepared by immunoSEQ multiplex PCR; TCRdb keeps only in-frame clonotypes and omits some of them. Of about 530,000 clones in the sample, about 75% were seen once. Sequencing input: PBMCs. The source is a woman aged 35 to 49 in good health. Some clones in this sample may be carry-over from other donors' samples.

The CDR3 spells CAISQTGFDGYNEQFF. The CDR3 nucleotides are TGTGCCATCAGCCAGACAGGGTTTGACGGGTACAATGAGCAGTTCTTC. This chain links TRBV10-3 with TRBJ2-1, with 7 bases matching TRBD1. Trimming removed 6 bases from V and 4 bases from J; junction bases left unmatched: 12. CDR3 size: 16 residues. Germline CDR1 reads ENHRY; CDR2 reads SYGVKD.